A selection of T cell receptor beta chains follows, all from one sample in a study of molecular identifiers for immune sequencing clone quantification. TCRdb reprocessed the PCR reads with MiXCR, giving one entry per CDR3 protein. The table includes more than 550,000 distinct CDR3 sequences, about 25% detected once. What was sequenced was naive CD8+ T cells from blood, with Jurkat cell RNA spiked in. The receptors stem from a human donor in good health. Some libraries in this study had Jurkat cell RNA spiked in. Both conserved end residues are part of each CDR3. The order of the fields is clone size, D gene, V gene, J gene, CDR3 protein, CDR3 DNA. D genes are given only for firm matches. Some rows have no size entry. The others give once, few or many, or a class for an expanded clone.

clone size: NA; D gene: NA; V gene: TRBV13; J gene: TRBJ1-1; CDR3 protein: CASSLMMNTEAFF; CDR3 DNA: TGTGCCAGCAGCTTAATGATGAACACTGAAGCTTTCTTT
clone size: NA; D gene: TRBD2; V gene: TRBV6-5; J gene: TRBJ2-7; CDR3 protein: CASAGSGEYEQYF; CDR3 DNA: TGTGCCAGCGCGGGCAGCGGGGAATACGAGCAGTACTTC
clone size: NA; D gene: NA; V gene: TRBV9; J gene: TRBJ1-2; CDR3 protein: CASSSTGLKPYGYTF; CDR3 DNA: TGTGCCAGCAGCTCTACAGGGTTAAAGCCCTATGGCTACACCTTC
clone size: many; D gene: NA; V gene: TRBV20-1; J gene: TRBJ1-5; CDR3 protein: CSARDWTEMGNQPQHF; CDR3 DNA: TGCAGTGCTAGAGATTGGACGGAGATGGGGAATCAGCCCCAGCATTTT
clone size: few; D gene: NA; V gene: TRBV4-1; J gene: TRBJ2-1; CDR3 protein: CASSQVAGLNEQFF; CDR3 DNA: TGCGCCAGCAGCCAAGTGGCCGGACTCAATGAGCAGTTCTTC
clone size: NA; D gene: NA; V gene: TRBV7-9; J gene: TRBJ1-2; CDR3 protein: CASSSSGQKHFF; CDR3 DNA: TGTGCCAGCAGCTCATCCGGTCAAAAACACTTCTTC
clone size: NA; D gene: TRBD1; V gene: TRBV7-9; J gene: TRBJ2-7; CDR3 protein: CASSSVDRALKGGRPYEQYF; CDR3 DNA: TGTGCCAGCAGCTCCGTCGACAGGGCGCTGAAAGGCGGGCGGCCCTACGAGCAGTACTTC
clone size: many; D gene: NA; V gene: TRBV9; J gene: TRBJ1-5; CDR3 protein: CASSVGGVGNQPQHF; CDR3 DNA: TGTGCCAGCAGCGTAGGTGGTGTTGGCAATCAGCCCCAGCATTTT
clone size: NA; D gene: NA; V gene: TRBV21-1; J gene: TRBJ2-5; CDR3 protein: CASSNNRGPYQETQYF; CDR3 DNA: TGTGCCAGCAGCAACAACAGGGGCCCGTACCAAGAGACCCAGTACTTC
clone size: NA; D gene: NA; V gene: TRBV7-8; J gene: TRBJ1-1; CDR3 protein: CASSSPITGTGNTEAFF; CDR3 DNA: TGTGCCAGCAGCTCCCCAATTACAGGGACCGGGAACACTGAAGCTTTCTTT
clone size: NA; D gene: NA; V gene: TRBV6-5; J gene: TRBJ1-1; CDR3 protein: CASSYWVGADTEAFF; CDR3 DNA: TGTGCCAGCAGTTACTGGGTGGGGGCGGACACTGAAGCTTTCTTT
clone size: many; D gene: NA; V gene: TRBV12-3/TRBV12-4; J gene: TRBJ2-2; CDR3 protein: CASSLLLAGTNTGELFF; CDR3 DNA: TGTGCCAGCAGTTTGCTTCTGGCGGGAACGAACACCGGGGAGCTGTTTTTT
clone size: few; D gene: TRBD1; V gene: TRBV7-9; J gene: TRBJ2-7; CDR3 protein: CASSGTGGSGTPPYEQYF; CDR3 DNA: TGTGCCAGCAGCGGGACAGGGGGCTCCGGGACTCCACCCTACGAGCAGTACTTC
clone size: many; D gene: NA; V gene: TRBV7-9; J gene: TRBJ1-3; CDR3 protein: CASSLPRTRTVGNTIYF; CDR3 DNA: TGTGCCAGCAGCTTACCGCGCACCAGGACAGTAGGAAACACCATATATTTT
clone size: few; D gene: NA; V gene: TRBV27; J gene: TRBJ2-2; CDR3 protein: CASSLVGVRGTGELFF; CDR3 DNA: TGTGCCAGCAGTTTAGTGGGGGTTAGGGGTACCGGGGAGCTGTTTTTT